The source of this T cell receptor beta chain is a study of CD8 T cells in ankylosing spondylitis. Study findings and constraints: Disease-linked clones, CD8+, were relatively rare in peripheral blood. What seemed typical of ankylosing spondylitis blood was a TCR beta motif built from about 8 highly homologous variants.

Only a few counts were recorded for this clonotype. Its antigen is currently unknown. The CDR3 covers 14 residues. The V gene's germline CDR1 is SEHNR and CDR2 FQNEAQ (reference sequence). The V gene lost 2 bases and the J gene lost 6 bases, with 14 bases spanning the gap. One entry per CDR3 protein, called by TCRdb with MiXCR from the 5' RACE reads. The sample lists fewer than 550,000 distinct CDR3 sequences; under 5.5% were seen once. This chain uses TRBV7-9 with TRBJ2-7; the D gene is possibly TRBD1 (6 bases). Sample: blood, either unsorted or a sorted T cell fraction (not recorded which). The receptor comes from a male donor with ankylosing spondylitis. In DNA, the CDR3 is TGTGCCAGCAGCTTACCACGAGGGGGTTCCGAGCAGTACTTC. Its protein product is CASSLPRGGSEQYF. Variable domain in full (rest from reference TRBV7-9 and TRBJ2-7): DTGVSQNPRHKITKRGQNVTFRCDPISEHNRLYWYRQTLGQGPEFLTYFQNEAQLEKSRLLSDRFSAERPKGSFSTLEIQRTEQGDSAMYLCASSLPRGGSEQYFGPGTRLTVT.